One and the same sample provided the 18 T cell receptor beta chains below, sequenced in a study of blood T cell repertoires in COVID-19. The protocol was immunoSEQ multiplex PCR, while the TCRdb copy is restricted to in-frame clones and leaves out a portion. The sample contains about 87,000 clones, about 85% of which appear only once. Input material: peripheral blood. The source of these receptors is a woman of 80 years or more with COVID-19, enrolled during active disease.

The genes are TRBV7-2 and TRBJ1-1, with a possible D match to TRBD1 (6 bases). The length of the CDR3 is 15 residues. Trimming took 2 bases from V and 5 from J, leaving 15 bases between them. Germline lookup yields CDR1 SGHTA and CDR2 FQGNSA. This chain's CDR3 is CASSLSLGAHTEAFF. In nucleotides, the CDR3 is TGTGCCAGCAGCTTATCTCTGGGGGCTCATACTGAAGCTTTCTTT.

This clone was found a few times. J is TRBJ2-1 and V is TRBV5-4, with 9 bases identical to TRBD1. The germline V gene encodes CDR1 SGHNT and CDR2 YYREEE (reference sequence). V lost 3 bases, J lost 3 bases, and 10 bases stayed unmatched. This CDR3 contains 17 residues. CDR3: CASSSATTGGGYNEQFF. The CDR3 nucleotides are TGTGCCAGCAGCTCGGCAACAACAGGGGGCGGCTACAATGAGCAGTTCTTC. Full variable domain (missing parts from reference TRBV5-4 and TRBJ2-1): ETGVTQSPTHLIKTRGQQVTLRCSSQSGHNTVSWYQQALGQGPQFIFQYYREEENGRGNFPPRFSGLQFPNYSSELNVNALELDDSALYLCASSSATTGGGYNEQFFGPGTRLTVL.

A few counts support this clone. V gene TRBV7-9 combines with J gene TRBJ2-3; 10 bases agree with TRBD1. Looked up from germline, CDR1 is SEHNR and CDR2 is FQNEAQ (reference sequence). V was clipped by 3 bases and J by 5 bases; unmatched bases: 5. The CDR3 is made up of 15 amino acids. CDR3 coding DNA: TGTGCCAGCAGCTTCAGACAGGGGGCATTAGATACGCAGTATTTT. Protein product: CASSFRQGALDTQYF.

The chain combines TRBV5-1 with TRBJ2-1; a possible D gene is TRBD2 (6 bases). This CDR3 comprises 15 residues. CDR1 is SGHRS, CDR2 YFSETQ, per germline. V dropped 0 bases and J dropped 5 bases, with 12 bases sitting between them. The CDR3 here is CASSLGRARDNEQFF. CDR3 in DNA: TGCGCCAGCAGCTTGGGGAGGGCCAGGGACAATGAGCAGTTCTTC.

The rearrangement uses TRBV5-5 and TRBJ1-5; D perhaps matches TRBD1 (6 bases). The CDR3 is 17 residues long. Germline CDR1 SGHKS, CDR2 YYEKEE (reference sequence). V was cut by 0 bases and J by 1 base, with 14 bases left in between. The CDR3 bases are TGTGCCAGCAGCTTGGTGGGCCGGGGGGCAAGCAATCAGCCCCAGCATTTT. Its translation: CASSLVGRGASNQPQHF.

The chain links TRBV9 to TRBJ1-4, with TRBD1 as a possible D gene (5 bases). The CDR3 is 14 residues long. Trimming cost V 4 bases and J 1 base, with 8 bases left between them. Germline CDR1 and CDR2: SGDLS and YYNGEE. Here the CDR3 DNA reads TGTGCCAGCAGCACCCAGGGAACTAATGAAAAACTGTTTTTT. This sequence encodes CASSTQGTNEKLFF.

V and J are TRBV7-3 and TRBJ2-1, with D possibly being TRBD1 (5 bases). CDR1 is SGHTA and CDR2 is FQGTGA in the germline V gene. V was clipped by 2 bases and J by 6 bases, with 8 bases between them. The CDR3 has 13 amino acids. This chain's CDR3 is CASSLARANEQFF. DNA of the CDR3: TGTGCCAGCAGCTTAGCCAGGGCCAATGAGCAGTTCTTC. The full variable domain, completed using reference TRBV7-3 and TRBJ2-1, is GAGVSQTPSNKVTEKGKYVELRCDPISGHTALYWYRQSLGQGPEFLIYFQGTGAADDSGLPNDRFFAVRPEGSVSTLKIQRTERGDSAVYLCASSLARANEQFFGPGTRLTVL.

The CDR3 DNA is TGTGCCAGCAGCTTAGGACAGTTCAATCAGCCCCAGCATTTT. As protein: CASSLGQFNQPQHF. V is TRBV7-8 and J is TRBJ1-5, with D possibly matching TRBD1 (5 bases). The V end was cut by 1 base, the J end by 3 bases, with 7 bases between. The length of the CDR3 is 14 residues. In germline, CDR1 is SGHVS, CDR2 FQNEAQ. The entire variable domain, with the rest obtained from reference TRBV7-8 and TRBJ1-5, is as follows: GAGVSQSPRYKVAKRGQDVALRCDPISGHVSLFWYQQALGQGPEFLTYFQNEAQLDKSGLPSDRFFAERPEGSVSTLKIQRTQQEDSAVYLCASSLGQFNQPQHFGDGTRLSIL.

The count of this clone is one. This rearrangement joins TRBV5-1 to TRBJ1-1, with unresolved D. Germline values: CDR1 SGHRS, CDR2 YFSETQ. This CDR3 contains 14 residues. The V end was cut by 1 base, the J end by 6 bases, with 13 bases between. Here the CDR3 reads CASSLRRGIPEAFF. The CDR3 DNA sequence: TGCGCCAGCAGCTTGAGGCGGGGAATCCCTGAAGCTTTCTTT.

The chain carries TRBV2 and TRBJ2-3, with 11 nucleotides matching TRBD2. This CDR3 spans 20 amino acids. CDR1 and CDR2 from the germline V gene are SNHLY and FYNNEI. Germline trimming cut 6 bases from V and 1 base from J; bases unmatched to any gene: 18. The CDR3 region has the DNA TGTGCCAGCAGCATCCCGGCGACTAGCGGGGTAACGAGAGGCACAGATACGCAGTATTTT. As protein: CASSIPATSGVTRGTDTQYF.

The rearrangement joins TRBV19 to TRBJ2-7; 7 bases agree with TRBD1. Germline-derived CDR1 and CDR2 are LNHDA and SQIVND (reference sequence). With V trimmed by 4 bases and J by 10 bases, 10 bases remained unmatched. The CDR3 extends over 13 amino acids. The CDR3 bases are TGTGCCAGTAGTAGGGGCAGGGGGACCCTTCAGTACTTC. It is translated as CASSRGRGTLQYF.

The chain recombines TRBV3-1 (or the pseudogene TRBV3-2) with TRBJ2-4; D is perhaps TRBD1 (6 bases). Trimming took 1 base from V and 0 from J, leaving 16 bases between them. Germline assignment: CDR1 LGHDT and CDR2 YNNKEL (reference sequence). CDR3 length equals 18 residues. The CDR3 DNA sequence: TGTGCCAGCAGCCAAGGGAGTCTCACAGGGTTAGCCAAAAACATTCAGTACTTC. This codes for CASSQGSLTGLAKNIQYF.

DNA of the CDR3: TGTGCCAGCAGTTACTGGGACACGAGCCCTGAGAGCTACACCTTC. It specifies CASSYWDTSPESYTF. V usage is TRBV6-2 or TRBV6-3 and J usage is TRBJ1-2; maybe TRBD1 (6 bases). From germline, CDR1 is MNHEY and CDR2 SVGEGT. The CDR3 runs 15 residues. The ends were cut back, 1 base at V and 9 bases at J, with 18 bases in the middle.

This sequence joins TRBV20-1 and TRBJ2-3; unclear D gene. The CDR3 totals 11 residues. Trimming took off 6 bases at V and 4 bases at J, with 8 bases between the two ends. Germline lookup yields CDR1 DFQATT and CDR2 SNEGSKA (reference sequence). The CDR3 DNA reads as TGCAGTGCCTCAACACCAGATACGCAGTATTTT. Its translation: CSASTPDTQYF.

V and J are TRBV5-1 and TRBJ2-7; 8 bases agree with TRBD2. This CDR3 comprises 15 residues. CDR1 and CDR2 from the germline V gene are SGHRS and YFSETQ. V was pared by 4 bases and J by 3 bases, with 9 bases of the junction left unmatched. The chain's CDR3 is CASSPPAGEFYEQYF. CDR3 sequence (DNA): TGCGCCAGCAGCCCCCCAGCGGGAGAATTCTACGAGCAGTACTTC.

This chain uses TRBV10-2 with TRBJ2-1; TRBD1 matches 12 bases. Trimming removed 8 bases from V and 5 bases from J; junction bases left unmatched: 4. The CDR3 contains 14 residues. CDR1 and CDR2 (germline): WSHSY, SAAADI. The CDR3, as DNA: TGCGCCAGCCTGGGACAGGGGGCACACAATGAGCAGTTCTTC. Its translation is CASLGQGAHNEQFF.

The CDR3 here is CASTGPAGETQYF. The CDR3 region has the DNA TGTGCGTCAACGGGTCCAGCGGGAGAGACCCAGTACTTC. This chain links TRBV19 with TRBJ2-5; tentative D call: TRBD2 (6 bases). The CDR3 sequence is 13 residues long. CDR1 is LNHDA, CDR2 SQIVND, per germline (reference sequence).

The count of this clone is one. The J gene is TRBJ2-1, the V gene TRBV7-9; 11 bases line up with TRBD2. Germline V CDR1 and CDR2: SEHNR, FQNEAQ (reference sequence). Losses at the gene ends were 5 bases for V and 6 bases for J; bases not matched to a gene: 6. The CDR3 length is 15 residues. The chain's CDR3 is CASSAIAGGFNEQFF. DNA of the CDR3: TGTGCCAGCAGCGCCATAGCGGGAGGGTTCAATGAGCAGTTCTTC.